This entry is about one TCR beta chain. Its antigen is still unknown. The data derive from a study of T cell responses to AZD1222 COVID-19 vaccine. Profiled with immunoSEQ multiplex PCR; TCRdb holds only in-frame clones, not every one. The data contain 130,000 to 150,000 clones, about 90% of them singletons. General observations from the study: At baseline, just 6 or 7 AZD1222 recipients tested seropositive. Spike was spanned by vaccine-associated CD4 TCRs, with dominance at 160-218 and 743-854.

The material was peripheral blood, obtained on day 0 of AZD1222 vaccination. This TCR derives from an adult in good health.

CDR3 in amino acids: CASSHRGKSYEQYF. For the CDR3, the DNA is TGTGCCAGCAGCCACAGGGGGAAGTCCTACGAGCAGTACTTC. The chain has TRBV13 and TRBJ2-7; the match to TRBD1 covers 8 bases. The CDR3 spans 14 residues. CDR1 and CDR2 (germline): PRHDT, FYEKMQ (reference sequence). V trimming: 5 bases; J trimming: 1 base; junction bases outside the gene matches: 4. Variable domain in full (rest from reference TRBV13 and TRBJ2-7): AAGVIQSPRHLIKEKRETATLKCYPIPRHDTVYWYQQGPGQDPQFLISFYEKMQSDKGSIPDRFSAQQFSDYHSELNMSSLELGDSALYFCASSHRGKSYEQYFGPGTRLTVT.